This TCR beta chain was sequenced during a study of blood T cell repertoires in COVID-19. Whole-study context: The United States, Italy and Spain supplied acute and convalescent COVID-19 samples. T cells, B-cell-depleted T cells, or PBMCs provided the cDNA or gDNA that served as material.

Germline V gives CDR1 SGHRS, CDR2 YFSETQ. The V segment lost 3 bases and the J segment 1 base; nucleotides outside the gene matches: 5. The CDR3 is 15 amino acids. Source study methods: Amplification of reference gene primers was used by the study to estimate nucleated cell counts. TCRdb's copy holds only in-frame clones and misses some; the assay was immunoSEQ multiplex PCR. V and J calls and clone size are those listed in that table; D and trimming were worked out from the DNA. The data show 150,000 or so clones, roughly 87% seen once. The sequencing input was PBMCs or T cells enriched from blood (not recorded which). The genes are TRBV5-1 and TRBJ1-2; 8 bases line up with TRBD1. This TCR was recovered from a woman in her 40s who had been exposed to COVID-19. The CDR3 DNA is TGCGCCAGCAGCTCCGGGACAGGCGATAACTATGGCTACACCTTC. Protein product: CASSSGTGDNYGYTF.